The T cell receptor (beta chain) under discussion was sequenced for a study of T cell responses to AZD1222 COVID-19 vaccine. As for the study in general: It was second doses at about 4 or about 12 weeks that were pooled. The study's findings and limits: Sampling captured repertoires only after the peak T cell response. Among vaccine-associated CD4 TCRs, coverage spanned spike, with dominance at 160-218 and 743-854. Vaccination with two AZD1222 doses was followed by a rise in Spike-specific TCR breadth and depth.

This CDR3 region has 13 residues. V lost 3 bases to trimming and J lost 2 bases, with 9 bases between them. Germline values: CDR1 DFQATT, CDR2 SNEGSKA (reference sequence). A remark on this clone: Its antigen is undetermined.

The repertoire was sequenced with immunoSEQ multiplex PCR; TCRdb's copy has only in-frame clones and lacks some. The data hold some 130,000 clones, with about 93% observed a single time. This chain links TRBV20-1 with TRBJ2-3; weak D call: TRBD1 (6 bases). This TCR was sampled from an adult in good health. The sample here was peripheral blood, taken on day 0 of AZD1222 vaccination. Here the CDR3 DNA reads TGCAGTGCTAGTAAGGGGGACACAGATACGCAGTATTTT. Amino acids: CSASKGDTDTQYF.